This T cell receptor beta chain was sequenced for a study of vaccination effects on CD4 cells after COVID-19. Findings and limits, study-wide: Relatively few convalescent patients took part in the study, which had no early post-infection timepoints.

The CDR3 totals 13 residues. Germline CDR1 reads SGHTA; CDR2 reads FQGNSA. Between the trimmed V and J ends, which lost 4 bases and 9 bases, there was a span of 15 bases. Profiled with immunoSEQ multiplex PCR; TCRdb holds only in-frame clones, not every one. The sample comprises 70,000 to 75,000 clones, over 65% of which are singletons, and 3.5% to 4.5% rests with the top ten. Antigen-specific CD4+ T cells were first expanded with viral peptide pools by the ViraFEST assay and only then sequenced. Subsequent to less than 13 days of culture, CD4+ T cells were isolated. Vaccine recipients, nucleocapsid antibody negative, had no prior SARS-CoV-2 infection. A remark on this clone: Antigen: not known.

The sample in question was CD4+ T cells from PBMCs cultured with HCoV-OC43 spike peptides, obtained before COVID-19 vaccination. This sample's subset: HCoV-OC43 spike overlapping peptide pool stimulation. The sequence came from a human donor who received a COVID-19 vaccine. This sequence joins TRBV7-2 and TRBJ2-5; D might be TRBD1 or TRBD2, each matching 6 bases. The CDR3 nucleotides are TGTGCCAGCAGCTCGACAGGAGGGCGGGCCCAGTACTTC. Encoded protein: CASSSTGGRAQYF.